The rows below give T cell receptor beta chains drawn from one sample of a study of blood T cell repertoires in COVID-19. Assay: immunoSEQ multiplex PCR; the TCRdb copy retains only in-frame clones and omits some. The data contain some 150,000 clones, 80% to 90% of them singletons. Sequencing was performed on peripheral blood. Receptor source: a woman aged 60-70 years with active COVID-19. Each CDR3 is given with its conserved first and last residue. Each record gives: D gene, V gene, clone size, J gene, CDR3 DNA, CDR3 protein. D genes are given only for firm matches. The size of a clone is reported for some rows only, either as once, few or many, or as a class for expanded clones.

d_call: -; v_call: TRBV3-1/TRBV3-2; clone_size: -; j_call: TRBJ1-5; cdr3_nt: TGTGCCAGCAGCCAAGATGGTTCTGTTGACAGTCTCCCCAATCAGCCCCAGCATTTT; cdr3_aa: CASSQDGSVDSLPNQPQHF
d_call: TRBD1; v_call: TRBV2; clone_size: -; j_call: TRBJ1-2; cdr3_nt: TGTGCCAGCCACGGGACAGGGGGTCACTATGGCTACACCTTC; cdr3_aa: CASHGTGGHYGYTF
d_call: -; v_call: TRBV28; clone_size: -; j_call: TRBJ2-7; cdr3_nt: TGTGCCAGCAGCCGAGGACTACACTACGAGCAGTACTTC; cdr3_aa: CASSRGLHYEQYF
d_call: -; v_call: TRBV28; clone_size: -; j_call: TRBJ1-1; cdr3_nt: TGTGCCAGCAGTTTAAGGGGGGGTCTCACTGAAGCTTTCTTT; cdr3_aa: CASSLRGGLTEAFF
d_call: TRBD1; v_call: TRBV5-1; clone_size: -; j_call: TRBJ2-7; cdr3_nt: TGCGCCAGCAGCTTGGGTGGGACAGGGTTTTCCTACGAGCAGTACTTC; cdr3_aa: CASSLGGTGFSYEQYF
d_call: TRBD1; v_call: TRBV3-1/TRBV3-2; clone_size: -; j_call: TRBJ1-3; cdr3_nt: TGTGCCAGCAGCCCCCGACAGGGAACTCCTGGAAACACCATATATTTT; cdr3_aa: CASSPRQGTPGNTIYF
d_call: TRBD1; v_call: TRBV13; clone_size: -; j_call: TRBJ1-1; cdr3_nt: TGTGCCAGCAGCCTACATCAATGGGGACAGGGGATAAACACTGAAGCTTTCTTT; cdr3_aa: CASSLHQWGQGINTEAFF
d_call: -; v_call: TRBV6-6; clone_size: once; j_call: TRBJ2-7; cdr3_nt: TGTGCCAGCAGTTCCTCGGGAGAAAGGTTCCACGAGCAGTACTTC; cdr3_aa: CASSSSGERFHEQYF
d_call: -; v_call: TRBV5-1; clone_size: -; j_call: TRBJ2-5; cdr3_nt: TGCGCCAGCAGCTTGGGCGGAGTCCAAGAGACCCAGTACTTC; cdr3_aa: CASSLGGVQETQYF
d_call: -; v_call: TRBV28; clone_size: -; j_call: TRBJ1-5; cdr3_nt: TGTGCCAGCAGTTTCGGCGGGGACCTCTTCAATCAGCCCCAGCATTTT; cdr3_aa: CASSFGGDLFNQPQHF